This entry features one T cell receptor (beta chain) sequence. The CDR3 loop spans 13 amino acids. Germline CDR1 reads SGHVS; CDR2 reads FQNEAQ. The V and J ends lost 5 bases and 5 bases respectively, with 13 bases between them. Aged about 6 to 95, donors were systemically healthy Caucasians from Russia. This sample was taken from a study of blood T cells in healthy people across ages. Study context: Template switching retrieved approximately one barcoded beta molecule for each two T cells.

For the second PCR, which ran for roughly 7 to 11 cycles, a sample-barcoded 5' primer and a J-beta primer mix were used. TCRdb passed the 5' RACE reads through MiXCR, listing each CDR3 protein once. This sample has 1.5 million or so distinct CDR3 sequences, with about 42% found just once. The source material was blood. This chain joins TRBV7-8 and TRBJ2-7; D not certain. The sequence was obtained from a woman under 30 in good health. The CDR3 nucleotides read TGTGCCAGCAGCCCGCCCCCAGGCGACGAGCAGTACTTC. This translates into CASSPPPGDEQYF.